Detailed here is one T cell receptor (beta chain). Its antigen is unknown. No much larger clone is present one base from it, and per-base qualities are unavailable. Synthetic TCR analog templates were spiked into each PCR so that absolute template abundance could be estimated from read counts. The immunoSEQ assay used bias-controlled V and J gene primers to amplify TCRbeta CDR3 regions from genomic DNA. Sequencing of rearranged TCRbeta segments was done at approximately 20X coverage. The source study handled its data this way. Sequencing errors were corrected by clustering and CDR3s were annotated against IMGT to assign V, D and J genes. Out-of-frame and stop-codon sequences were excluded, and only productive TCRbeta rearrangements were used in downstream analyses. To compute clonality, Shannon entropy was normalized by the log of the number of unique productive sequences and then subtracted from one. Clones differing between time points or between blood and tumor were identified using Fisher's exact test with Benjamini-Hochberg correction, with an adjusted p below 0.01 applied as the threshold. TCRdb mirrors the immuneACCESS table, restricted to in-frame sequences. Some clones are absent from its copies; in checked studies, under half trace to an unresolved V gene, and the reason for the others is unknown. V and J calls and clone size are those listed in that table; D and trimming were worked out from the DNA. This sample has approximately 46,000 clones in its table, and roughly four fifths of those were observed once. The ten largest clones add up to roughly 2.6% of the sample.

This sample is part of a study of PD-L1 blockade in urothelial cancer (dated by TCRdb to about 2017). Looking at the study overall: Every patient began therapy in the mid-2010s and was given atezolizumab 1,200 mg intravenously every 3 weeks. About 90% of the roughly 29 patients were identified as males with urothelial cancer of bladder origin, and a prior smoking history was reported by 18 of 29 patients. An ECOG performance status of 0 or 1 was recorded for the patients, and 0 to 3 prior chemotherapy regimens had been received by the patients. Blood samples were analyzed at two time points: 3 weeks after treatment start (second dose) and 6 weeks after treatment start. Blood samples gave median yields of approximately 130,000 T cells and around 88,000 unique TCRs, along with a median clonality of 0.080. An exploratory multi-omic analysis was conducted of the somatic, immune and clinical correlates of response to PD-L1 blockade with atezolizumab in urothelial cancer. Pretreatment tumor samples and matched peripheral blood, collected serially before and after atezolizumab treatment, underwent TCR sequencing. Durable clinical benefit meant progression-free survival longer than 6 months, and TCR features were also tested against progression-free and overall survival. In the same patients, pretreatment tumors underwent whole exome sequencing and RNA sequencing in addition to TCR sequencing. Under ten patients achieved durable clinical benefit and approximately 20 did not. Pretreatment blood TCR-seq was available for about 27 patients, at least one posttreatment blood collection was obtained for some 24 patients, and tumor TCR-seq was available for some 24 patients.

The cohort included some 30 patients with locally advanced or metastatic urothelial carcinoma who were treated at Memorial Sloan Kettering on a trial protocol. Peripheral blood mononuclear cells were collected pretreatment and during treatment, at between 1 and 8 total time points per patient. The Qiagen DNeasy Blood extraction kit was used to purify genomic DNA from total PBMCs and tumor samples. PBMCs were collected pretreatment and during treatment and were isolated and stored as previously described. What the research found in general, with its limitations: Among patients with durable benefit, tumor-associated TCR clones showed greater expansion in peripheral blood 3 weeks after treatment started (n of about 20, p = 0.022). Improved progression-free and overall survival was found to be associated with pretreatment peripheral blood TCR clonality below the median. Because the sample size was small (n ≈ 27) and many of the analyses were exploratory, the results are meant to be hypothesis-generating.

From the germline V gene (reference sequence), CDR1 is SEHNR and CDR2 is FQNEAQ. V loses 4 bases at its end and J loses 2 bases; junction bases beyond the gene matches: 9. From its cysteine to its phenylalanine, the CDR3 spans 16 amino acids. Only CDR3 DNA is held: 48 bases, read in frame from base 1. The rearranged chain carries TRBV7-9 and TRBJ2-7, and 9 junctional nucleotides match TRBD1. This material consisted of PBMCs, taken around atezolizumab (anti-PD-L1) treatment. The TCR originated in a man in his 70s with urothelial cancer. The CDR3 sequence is CASSWTPGQGPYEQYF. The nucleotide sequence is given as TGTGCCAGCAGCTGGACCCCGGGACAGGGCCCCTACGAGCAGTACTTC. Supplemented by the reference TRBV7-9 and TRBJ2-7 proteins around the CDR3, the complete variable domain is DTGVSQNPRHKITKRGQNVTFRCDPISEHNRLYWYRQTLGQGPEFLTYFQNEAQLEKSRLLSDRFSAERPKGSFSTLEIQRTEQGDSAMYLCASSWTPGQGPYEQYFGPGTRLTVT.